This T cell receptor beta chain came from a study of blood T cell repertoires in COVID-19. Libraries were prepared by immunoSEQ multiplex PCR; TCRdb keeps only in-frame clonotypes and omits some of them. The sample lists some 200,000 clones; around 83% were seen once. The V end was cut by 7 bases, the J end by 3 bases, with 13 bases between. Germline V lookup: CDR1 SGHAT, CDR2 FQDESV (reference sequence). This CDR3 comprises 15 residues. The clonotype originates from a woman aged 40-49 years with acute or convalescent COVID-19. The sample was peripheral blood. V usage is TRBV11-1 and J usage is TRBJ1-6; D ambiguous. CDR3 in DNA: TGTGCCAGCAAGACCCAGGCGCACTATAATTCACCCCTCCACTTT. It codes for CASKTQAHYNSPLHF.